This entry concerns a single TCR beta chain. The antigen is not known. The data belong to a study of blood T cells in healthy people across ages. The CDR3 runs 14 residues. Trimming at V came to 6 bases and at J to 2 bases, leaving 7 bases not matched to a gene. Germline V CDR1 and CDR2: MNHEY, SVGEGT. Whenever a sample was processed, at least 6 million PBMCs were isolated. Sample-barcoded 5' priming and a J-beta primer mix drove a second PCR of about 7 to 11 cycles. MiXCR, applied by TCRdb to the 5' RACE reads, yields one record per CDR3 protein. The sample lists about 1.5 million distinct CDR3 sequences, approximately 42% occurring once. Study conclusions and caveats: Getting older went along with TCR beta diversity per million T cells dropping roughly linearly. Donor CMV status, an unknown factor, possibly confounded changes in expanded clonotypes. Unsorted PBMCs ruled out conclusive naive versus antigen-experienced comparison.

The sequence was collected from a woman younger than 35 in good health. The sample was blood. This chain joins TRBV6-2 or TRBV6-3 and TRBJ2-7; 7 bases line up with TRBD1. The CDR3, as DNA: TGTGCCAGCAGACCGACAGGGAGAACCTACGAGCAGTACTTC. Translated, it gives CASRPTGRTYEQYF.